A selection of T cell receptor beta chains follows, all from one sample in a study of blood T cell repertoires in COVID-19. TCRdb's copy holds only in-frame clones and misses some; the assay was immunoSEQ multiplex PCR. The sample gives about 180,000 clones, roughly 83% of which show up once; about 9.6% is in the top ten. Sample: PBMCs or T cells enriched from blood (not recorded which). The receptors were sampled from a woman in her 30s who had recovered from COVID-19. CDR3s include the opening cysteine and the closing phenylalanine or tryptophan. Expanded clones get a size class; other rows say once, few or many, or leave the size out.

clone size	V gene	J gene	CDR3 protein
.	TRBV24-1	TRBJ1-2	CATSDLEGAYGYTF
once	TRBV21-1	TRBJ2-7	CASSIHRGLYEQYF
.	TRBV5-1	TRBJ2-7	CASSLGWRERNSYEQYF
.	TRBV11-2	TRBJ2-7	CASSSYSGRASVYEQYF
.	TRBV30	TRBJ2-5	CAWSGQRQETQYF
.	TRBV18	TRBJ2-1	CASSLDRPGEQFF
once	TRBV28	TRBJ2-7	CASTSGSTSSYEQYF
once	TRBV6-5	TRBJ1-1	CASTQTSQGLEAFF
.	TRBV10-3	TRBJ1-6	CAISETTGLRIGPLHF
.	TRBV5-3	TRBJ2-1	CARSLGTSGRPYNEQFF
.	TRBV25-1	TRBJ1-6	CASTGQGYSPLHF
few	TRBV4-1	TRBJ2-1	CASSQDALAANEQFF
.	TRBV10-3	TRBJ2-7	CAISDTGSGEQYF
.	TRBV7-2	TRBJ1-5	CASSLQDGQGGFNVQPQHF
once	TRBV11-1	TRBJ1-1	CASSYGTSTEAFF
.	TRBV25-1	TRBJ1-6	CAGGQGNNSPLHF
.	TRBV7-2	TRBJ1-2	CASSLAGQGVNGYTF
.	TRBV27	TRBJ2-1	CASTLAGGPRDEQFF
.	TRBV19	TRBJ2-1	CASSPAGGLLNEQFF
.	TRBV15	TRBJ2-2	CATSRDQGSWELFF
few	TRBV29-1	TRBJ1-1	CSVEDLGGGTEAFF
.	TRBV5-4	TRBJ2-7	CASSTGTSVYEQYF
.	TRBV27	TRBJ2-1	CASSLQNRLAGSDEQFF
few	TRBV28	TRBJ2-1	CASKGLAGNNEQFF
.	TRBV28	TRBJ2-7	CASSLAGNSEQYF
.	TRBV7-9	TRBJ2-1	CASSSDGTSRSYNEQFF
.	TRBV2	TRBJ1-2	CASSEATFSYGYTF
.	TRBV11-2	TRBJ1-4	CASSFNRATNEKLFF
.	TRBV5-1	TRBJ1-1	CASSFAMGGGWNTEAFF
few	TRBV18	TRBJ2-1	CASSDPGTGDNEQFF
.	TRBV7-9	TRBJ2-1	CASAPVDYNEQFF
once	TRBV20-1	TRBJ1-3	CSASRDSNTIYF
.	TRBV27	TRBJ1-1	CASSHRGNTEAFF
once	TRBV12-1	TRBJ2-2	CASSLRRDRYAGTGELFF
.	TRBV5-1	TRBJ2-3	CASSHISGSGADTQYF
few	TRBV24-1	TRBJ2-5	CATSDERTSGRGETQYF
.	TRBV4-2	TRBJ2-7	CASRRTPLAGAHEQYF
once	TRBV5-1	TRBJ2-1	CASSLVESKFEQFF
.	TRBV5-1	TRBJ2-4	CASTLGTGGAKNIQYF
.	TRBV14	TRBJ1-1	CASSHATGSSTEAFF
.	TRBV2	TRBJ2-3	CASLAGGPTDTQYF
.	TRBV5-4	TRBJ2-7	CASSHWTSGYEQYF
.	TRBV27	TRBJ1-5	CASSPGQQFYSNQPQHF
.	TRBV18	TRBJ1-1	CASSWRDDTEAFF
.	TRBV10-3	TRBJ2-7	CAISEPGPNEQYF
.	TRBV4-1	TRBJ2-5	CASSRFTGTIETQYF
.	TRBV7-8	TRBJ1-5	CASSRTNRVSSNQPQHF
.	TRBV5-4	TRBJ1-4	CASSTRAVGEKLFF
.	TRBV2	TRBJ2-5	CASSRLAGQETQYF
.	TRBV15	TRBJ1-1	CATRGQGNTEAFF
once	TRBV5-5	TRBJ2-1	CASSLASGRGYEQFF
.	TRBV9	TRBJ2-5	CASSAAGVGETQYF
.	TRBV10-3	TRBJ2-6	CAISEPGQGNPSSGANVLTF
.	TRBV28	TRBJ1-5	CASSLPTGYNQPQHF
.	TRBV5-6	TRBJ1-6	CASSYALTEYNSPLHF
.	TRBV3-1/TRBV3-2	TRBJ2-7	CASSPGTTVGEQYF
.	TRBV28	TRBJ1-1	CASRHETGRNTEAFF
.	TRBV3-1/TRBV3-2	TRBJ1-4	CASSPRDRGVREKLFF